Below are 21 T cell receptor beta chains sequenced from a single sample in a study of CD8+ T cells in alopecia areata. cDNA reverse transcribed from extracted RNA served as the sequencing template. Repertoires were generated with immunoSEQ multiplex PCR, while TCRdb's copy carries only in-frame clones and drops some. The data show approximately 280,000 clones, roughly 60% seen once. As to treatment: oral pan-JAK inhibitor, 5-10 mg twice daily. Sequences were derived from CD4+ T cells sorted from blood, sampled at week 24, from a patient treated with tofacitinib. These receptor sequences come from a human donor with alopecia areata.

The rearrangement uses TRBV29-1 and TRBJ2-3; weak D call: TRBD2 (6 bases). CDR3 length: 13 amino acids. With 5 bases removed from V and 1 base from J, the gap between germline ends came to 10 bases. Germline lookup yields CDR1 SQVTM and CDR2 ANQGSEA. The DNA for the CDR3 is TGCAGCGTTCTGCCGGGAGGCACAGATACGCAGTATTTT. Protein: CSVLPGGTDTQYF.

V and J are TRBV25-1 and TRBJ2-2; the match to TRBD2 covers 9 bases. CDR3 length: 16 amino acids. Trimming cost V 0 bases and J 5 bases; bases outside gene matches: 4. Germline V gives CDR1 MGHDK, CDR2 SYGVNS. The CDR3 spells CASSEYRAGGTGELFF. The CDR3 bases are TGTGCCAGCAGTGAATATAGAGCGGGGGGAACCGGGGAGCTGTTTTTT. The full variable domain, its missing parts supplied by reference TRBV25-1 and TRBJ2-2, is EADIYQTPRYLVIGTGKKITLECSQTMGHDKMYWYQQDPGMELHLIHYSYGVNSTEKGDLSSESTVSRIRTEHFPLTLESARPSHTSQYLCASSEYRAGGTGELFFGEGSRLTVL.

The table lists this clone with a count of one. J is TRBJ1-4 and V is TRBV15; D not resolved. The CDR3 contains 13 residues. The V gene's germline CDR1 is LNHNV and CDR2 YYDKDF (reference sequence). V was trimmed by 3 bases and J by 6 bases, leaving 8 bases between them. The CDR3 loop reads CATSRGAYEKLFF. The CDR3, as DNA: TGTGCCACCAGCAGGGGAGCTTATGAAAAACTGTTTTTT.

This rearrangement joins TRBV29-1 to TRBJ1-5; TRBD1 matches 8 bases. Germline values: CDR1 SQVTM, CDR2 ANQGSEA. V shed 2 bases, J shed 4 bases, and the junction held 7 bases outside the gene matches. This CDR3 contains 15 residues. CDR3 region: CSVETRGTGNQPQHF. The CDR3 DNA sequence: TGCAGCGTTGAAACACGGGGGACAGGAAATCAGCCCCAGCATTTT.

The gene calls are TRBV29-1 and TRBJ1-1, with no clear D. Trimming removed 6 bases from V and 1 base from J, with 12 bases in between. This CDR3 is built from 13 residues. Looked up from germline, CDR1 is SQVTM and CDR2 is ANQGSEA. The CDR3 nucleotides read TGCAGCGTGCGACCAGGAGGGAACACTGAAGCTTTCTTT. It is translated as CSVRPGGNTEAFF.

This sequence joins TRBV6-5 and TRBJ1-5, with D maybe TRBD1 (5 bases). Germline values: CDR1 MNHEY, CDR2 SVGAGI. V shed 0 bases and J shed 6 bases, with 12 bases lying between them. The CDR3 is made up of 15 amino acids. The CDR3 nucleotides are TGTGCCAGCAGTTACTCGGGGGGTTCGAGTCAGCCCCAGCATTTT. It specifies CASSYSGGSSQPQHF.

The CDR3 DNA reads TGTGCCAGCAGTGGCGCTAGCGGCCAAGAGACCCAGTACTTC. Translating gives CASSGASGQETQYF. The V call is TRBV2, the J call TRBJ2-5; 7 nucleotides agree with TRBD2. V shed 4 bases and J 1 base; nucleotides not matched to a gene: 3. The length of the CDR3 is 14 residues. In germline, CDR1 is SNHLY, CDR2 FYNNEI. The entire variable domain, with the rest obtained from reference TRBV2 and TRBJ2-5, is as follows: EPEVTQTPSHQVTQMGQEVILRCVPISNHLYFYWYRQILGQKVEFLVSFYNNEISEKSEIFDDQFSVERPDGSNFTLKIRSTKLEDSAMYFCASSGASGQETQYFGPGTRLLVL.

This clone was seen more than once but under ten times. This sequence joins TRBV7-2 and TRBJ2-4; TRBD2 aligns across 7 bases. The CDR3 spans 18 residues. Germline values: CDR1 SGHTA, CDR2 FQGNSA. The V segment lost 1 base and the J segment 0 bases; nucleotides outside the gene matches: 9. The CDR3 reads CASSLGAGRELAKNIQYF. The DNA of the CDR3 is TGTGCCAGCAGCTTAGGGGCAGGGAGGGAATTAGCCAAAAACATTCAGTACTTC. Filled out from reference TRBV7-2 and TRBJ2-4, the complete variable domain reads GAGVSQSPSNKVTEKGKDVELRCDPISGHTALYWYRQSLGQGLEFLIYFQGNSAPDKSGLPSDRFSAERTGGSVSTLTIQRTQQEDSAVYLCASSLGAGRELAKNIQYFGAGTRLSVL.

The V and J genes are TRBV18 and TRBJ2-6; D uncertain. V was shortened by 3 bases and J by 0 bases, with 6 bases between the two germline ends. Germline loops: CDR1 KGHSH, CDR2 LQKENI. CDR3 length: 15 amino acids. CDR3 in DNA: TGTGCCAGCTCACCTGATCTCTCTGGGGCCAACGTCCTGACTTTC. It yields the protein CASSPDLSGANVLTF.

With regard to this clone: Other DNA sequences in the sample encode the same CDR3. The rearrangement links TRBV5-1 to TRBJ2-7; 11 nucleotides match TRBD1. Germline V gives CDR1 SGHRS, CDR2 YFSETQ. The V and J ends lost 4 bases and 2 bases, in that order; junction bases with no gene match: 2. This CDR3 comprises 14 residues. The DNA of the CDR3 is TGCGCCAGCAGCCTGGGACAGGGGGCCTACGAGCAGTACTTC. It codes for CASSLGQGAYEQYF.

The V gene is TRBV29-1, the J gene TRBJ2-1, with D tentatively TRBD1 (5 bases). CDR3 size: 13 residues. Germline V CDR1 and CDR2: SQVTM, ANQGSEA. With 1 base removed from V and 12 bases from J, the gap between germline ends came to 16 bases. In DNA, the CDR3 is TGCAGCGTTGAAGGTAGGGTAAGGGGCCGGCAGTTCTTC. Translating it yields CSVEGRVRGRQFF.

The genes are TRBV9 and TRBJ1-3; D possibly corresponds to TRBD1 (6 bases). V lost 1 base and J 7 bases, leaving 15 bases between the germline ends. This CDR3 comprises 15 residues. The germline gives CDR1 SGDLS, CDR2 YYNGEE. As DNA, the CDR3 is TGTGCCAGCAGCGTACGAGGGACACGGGAGAACACCATATATTTT. It yields the protein CASSVRGTRENTIYF.

The chain links TRBV29-1 to TRBJ1-6; 7 nucleotides match TRBD1. Germline assignment: CDR1 SQVTM and CDR2 ANQGSEA. Losses at the gene ends were 3 bases for V and 7 bases for J; bases not matched to a gene: 3. CDR3 length: 13 amino acids. The CDR3 nucleotides read TGCAGCGTTGACGTGACAGGGAATTCACCCCTCCACTTT. This translates into CSVDVTGNSPLHF. Complete variable domain (other parts from reference TRBV29-1 and TRBJ1-6): SAVISQKPSRDICQRGTSLTIQCQVDSQVTMMFWYRQQPGQSLTLIATANQGSEATYESGFVIDKFPISRPNLTFSTLTVSNMSPEDSSIYLCSVDVTGNSPLHFGNGTRLTVT.

In this sample, this clone turned up a few times. The genes are TRBV10-3 and TRBJ2-7; a weak D match, TRBD2 (5 bases). The CDR3 is made up of 14 amino acids. V lost 8 bases and J 9 bases, leaving 23 bases between the germline ends. The V gene's germline CDR1 is ENHRY and CDR2 SYGVKD. CDR3 nucleotide sequence: TGTGCCATCTCTCCTTCCCTCGGCCGGGAAGTGCAGTACTTC. It specifies CAISPSLGREVQYF.

This CDR3 is CASSYTGVEAFF. The CDR3 nucleotides read TGTGCCAGCAGCTACACAGGGGTTGAAGCTTTCTTT. The chain recombines TRBV7-9 with TRBJ1-1, with 7 bases aligning to TRBD1. The CDR3 loop spans 12 amino acids. J was trimmed by 7 bases and V by 4 bases; bases with no gene match: 3. The germline gives CDR1 SEHNR, CDR2 FQNEAQ (reference sequence). The complete variable domain, with remaining parts taken from reference TRBV7-9 and TRBJ1-1, reads DTGVSQNPRHKITKRGQNVTFRCDPISEHNRLYWYRQTLGQGPEFLTYFQNEAQLEKSRLLSDRFSAERPKGSFSTLEIQRTEQGDSAMYLCASSYTGVEAFFGQGTRLTVV.

The chain combines TRBV18 with TRBJ1-2; D may be TRBD1 (5 bases). V lost 2 bases and J 3 bases, leaving 13 bases between the germline ends. The germline V gene encodes CDR1 KGHSH and CDR2 LQKENI. CDR3 length: 15 amino acids. The CDR3 coding sequence is TGTGCCAGCTCACCAGGGCCCCTGGGGGACTATGGCTACACCTTC. Its protein product is CASSPGPLGDYGYTF. The whole variable domain, filled in from reference TRBV18 and TRBJ1-2, reads NAGVMQNPRHLVRRRGQEARLRCSPMKGHSHVYWYRQLPEEGLKFMVYLQKENIIDESGMPKERFSAEFPKEGPSILRIQQVVRGDSAAYFCASSPGPLGDYGYTFGSGTRLTVV.

The gene calls are TRBV9 and TRBJ2-1, with 7 bases identical to TRBD2. CDR3 size: 18 residues. With 3 bases clipped from V and 3 bases from J, the junction kept 15 bases outside the gene matches. The V gene's germline CDR1 is SGDLS and CDR2 YYNGEE. The CDR3 reads CASSGLWVRGGGYNEQFF. The CDR3 nucleotides read TGTGCCAGCAGCGGTTTATGGGTACGCGGGGGTGGCTACAATGAGCAGTTCTTC.

This clone came up a few times. CDR3 protein: CAISESIGGEAFF. The DNA of the CDR3 is TGTGCCATCAGTGAGTCGATCGGGGGTGAAGCTTTCTTT. V usage is TRBV10-3 and J usage is TRBJ1-1, with D perhaps TRBD1 (5 bases). The V end lost 0 bases, the J end lost 7 bases, and 9 bases lay between the germline ends. Germline V gives CDR1 ENHRY, CDR2 SYGVKD. This CDR3 contains 13 residues.

The rearrangement links TRBV7-9 to TRBJ1-2; TRBD1 is a possible D gene (6 bases). Germline CDR1 is SEHNR and CDR2 is FQNEAQ (reference sequence). The CDR3 extends over 14 amino acids. V lost 5 bases and J lost 6, with 16 bases in between. The CDR3 bases are TGTGCCAGCAGCCCTTCCGGGACAATGAATGGCTACACCTTC. It translates to CASSPSGTMNGYTF.

The rearrangement joins TRBV20-1 to TRBJ1-5; D is undetermined. Germline V gene lookup returns CDR1 DFQATT and CDR2 SNEGSKA (reference sequence). The CDR3 length is 11 residues. V was pared by 3 bases and J by 3 bases, with 3 bases between. The CDR3 coding sequence is TGCAGTGCTAGCCTCAATCAGCCCCAGCATTTT. As protein: CSASLNQPQHF.

This sequence joins TRBV6-5 and TRBJ1-2; D not resolved. V was shortened by 6 bases and J by 2 bases, with 10 bases between the two germline ends. Germline CDR1 MNHEY, CDR2 SVGAGI. This CDR3 has 13 residues. The CDR3 DNA is TGTGCCAGCAGACCCGGGGAGAACTATGGCTACACCTTC. Translated, it gives CASRPGENYGYTF.